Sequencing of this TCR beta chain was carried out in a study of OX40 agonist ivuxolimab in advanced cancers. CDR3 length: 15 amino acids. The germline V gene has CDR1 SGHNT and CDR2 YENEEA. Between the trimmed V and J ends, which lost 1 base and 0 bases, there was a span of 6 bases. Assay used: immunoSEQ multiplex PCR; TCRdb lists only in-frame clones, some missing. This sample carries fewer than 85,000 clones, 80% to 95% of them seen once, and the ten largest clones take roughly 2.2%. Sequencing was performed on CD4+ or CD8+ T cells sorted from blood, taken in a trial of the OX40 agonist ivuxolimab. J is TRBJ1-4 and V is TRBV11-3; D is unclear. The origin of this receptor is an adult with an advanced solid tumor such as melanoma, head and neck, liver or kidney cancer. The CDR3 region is CASSLGGATNEKLFF. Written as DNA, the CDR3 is TGTGCCAGCAGCTTAGGTGGCGCAACTAATGAAAAACTGTTTTTT.